This T cell receptor (beta chain) is drawn from a study of T-cell reconstitution after alpha-beta-depleted transplantation in children. Trimming removed 3 bases at V and 4 bases at J, with 15 bases between. Germline V gene sequence: CDR1 MNHEY, CDR2 SMNVEV (reference sequence). The CDR3 length is 15 residues. Unique molecular identifiers featured in how the TCRbeta library was prepared. A single record per CDR3 protein comes from TCRdb applying MiXCR to the PCR reads. In the table there are 490,000 or so distinct CDR3 sequences, around an eighth of which are singletons. The origin of this receptor is a human donor who donated a stem cell graft to a child with combined immunodeficiency. The specimen was PBMCs from the stem cell graft donor, collected from the stem cell graft. The rearrangement uses TRBV27 and TRBJ1-2, with D unresolved. As DNA, the CDR3 is TGTGCCAGCAGTTTTAACACTGGAGCGGGCTATGGCTACACCTTC. Translating gives CASSFNTGAGYGYTF.